This T cell receptor (beta chain) was sequenced during a study of technical replicates of blood from a handful of donors. The CDR3 spans 16 residues. Germline lookup yields CDR1 MNHEY and CDR2 SVGAGI. Trimming left V 3 bases short and J 0 bases short, with 14 bases between. Sequencing was performed with immunoSEQ multiplex PCR; in TCRdb, only in-frame clones are kept and a portion is missing. The table lists about 79,000 clones, approximately 92% of them singletons. This sequence was found in a human donor in good health. Some clones in this sample may be carry-over from other donors' samples. The chain is built from TRBV6-5 and TRBJ1-1; perhaps TRBD1 as D (5 bases). Specimen: T cells isolated from PBMCs. The CDR3 DNA reads TGTGCCAGCAGTTATATAACAGGAACCATGAACACTGAAGCTTTCTTT. Amino acid sequence: CASSYITGTMNTEAFF.